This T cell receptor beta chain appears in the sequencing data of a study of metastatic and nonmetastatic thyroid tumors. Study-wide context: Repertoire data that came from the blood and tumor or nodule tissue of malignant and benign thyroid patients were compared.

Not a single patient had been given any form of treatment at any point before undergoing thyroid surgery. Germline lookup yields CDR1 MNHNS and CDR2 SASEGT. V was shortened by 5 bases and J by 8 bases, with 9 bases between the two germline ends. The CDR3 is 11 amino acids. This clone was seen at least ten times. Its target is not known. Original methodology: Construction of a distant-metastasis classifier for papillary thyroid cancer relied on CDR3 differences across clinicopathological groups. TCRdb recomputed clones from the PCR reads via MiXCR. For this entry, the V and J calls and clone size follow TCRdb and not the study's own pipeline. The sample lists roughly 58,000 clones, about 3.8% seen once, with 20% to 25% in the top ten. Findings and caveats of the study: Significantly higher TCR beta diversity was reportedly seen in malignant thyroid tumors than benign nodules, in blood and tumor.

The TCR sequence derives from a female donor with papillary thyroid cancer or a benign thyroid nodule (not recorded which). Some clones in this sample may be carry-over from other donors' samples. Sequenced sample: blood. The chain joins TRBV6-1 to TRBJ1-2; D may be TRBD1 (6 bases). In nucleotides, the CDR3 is TGTGCCAGCAGTTACCAGGGGGGCTACACCTTC. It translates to CASSYQGGYTF.